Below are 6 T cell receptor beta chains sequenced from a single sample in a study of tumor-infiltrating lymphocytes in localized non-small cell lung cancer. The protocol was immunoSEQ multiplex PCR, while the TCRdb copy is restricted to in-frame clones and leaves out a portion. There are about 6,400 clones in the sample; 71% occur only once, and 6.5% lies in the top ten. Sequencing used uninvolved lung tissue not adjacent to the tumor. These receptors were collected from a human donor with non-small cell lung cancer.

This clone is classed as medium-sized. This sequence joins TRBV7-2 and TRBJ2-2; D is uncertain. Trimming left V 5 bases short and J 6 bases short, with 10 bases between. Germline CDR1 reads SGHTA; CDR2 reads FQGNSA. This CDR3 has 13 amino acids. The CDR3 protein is CASSPVRSGELFF. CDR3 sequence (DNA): TGTGCCAGCAGCCCCGTGCGATCCGGGGAGCTGTTTTTT.

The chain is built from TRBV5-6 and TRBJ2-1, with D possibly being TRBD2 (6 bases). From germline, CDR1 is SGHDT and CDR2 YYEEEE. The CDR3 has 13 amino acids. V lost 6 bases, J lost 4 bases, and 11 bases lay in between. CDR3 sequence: CASTPSVYNEQFF. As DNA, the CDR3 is TGTGCCAGCACCCCTAGCGTATACAATGAGCAGTTCTTC. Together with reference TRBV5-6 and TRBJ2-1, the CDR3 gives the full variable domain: DAGVTQSPTHLIKTRGQQVTLRCSPKSGHDTVSWYQQALGQGPQFIFQYYEEEERQRGNFPDRFSGHQFPNYSSELNVNALLLGDSALYLCASTPSVYNEQFFGPGTRLTVL.

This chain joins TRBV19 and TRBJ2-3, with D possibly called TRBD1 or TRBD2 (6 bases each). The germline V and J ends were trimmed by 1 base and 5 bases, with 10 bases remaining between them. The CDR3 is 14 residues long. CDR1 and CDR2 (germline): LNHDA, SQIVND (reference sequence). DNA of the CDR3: TGTGCCAGTAGTATAGCCGGGGGCCAAGATACGCAGTATTTT. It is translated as CASSIAGGQDTQYF. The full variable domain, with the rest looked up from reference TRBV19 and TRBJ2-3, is DGGITQSPKYLFRKEGQNVTLSCEQNLNHDAMYWYRQDPGQGLRLIYYSQIVNDFQKGDIAEGYSVSREKKESFPLTVTSAQKNPTAFYLCASSIAGGQDTQYFGPGTRLTVL.

The CDR3 DNA is TGTGCCAGCAGTGCAAGAGATACGCAGTATTTT. The encoded protein is CASSARDTQYF. V gene TRBV6-1 combines with J gene TRBJ2-3; the D is unclear. The germline CDR1 and CDR2 sequences are MNHNS and SASEGT. Deletions cut 4 bases from V and 5 bases from J, with 4 bases between. The CDR3 length is 11 residues.

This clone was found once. CDR3 region: CASSLLVAGNYGYTF. The CDR3 DNA reads TGTGCCAGCAGTTTATTAGTGGCAGGCAACTATGGCTACACCTTC. The J gene is TRBJ1-2, the V gene TRBV27; D call uncertain. CDR3 length: 15 residues. V lost 1 base and J 2 bases, leaving 11 bases between the germline ends. From germline, CDR1 is MNHEY and CDR2 SMNVEV (reference sequence).

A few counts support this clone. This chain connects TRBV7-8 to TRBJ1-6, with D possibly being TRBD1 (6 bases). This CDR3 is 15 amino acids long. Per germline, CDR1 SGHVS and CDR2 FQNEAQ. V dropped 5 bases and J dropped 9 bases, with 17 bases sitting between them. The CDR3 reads CASSTRTDRSSPLHF. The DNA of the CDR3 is TGTGCCAGCAGCACCCGGACAGACAGGAGTTCACCCCTCCACTTT. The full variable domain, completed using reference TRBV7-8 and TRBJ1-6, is GAGVSQSPRYKVAKRGQDVALRCDPISGHVSLFWYQQALGQGPEFLTYFQNEAQLDKSGLPSDRFFAERPEGSVSTLKIQRTQQEDSAVYLCASSTRTDRSSPLHFGNGTRLTVT.